These 11 T cell receptor beta chains originate from one sample sequenced in a study of T cells after yellow fever vaccination. TCRdb analysed the 5' RACE reads with MiXCR anew, one entry per CDR3 protein. This sample has approximately 550,000 distinct CDR3 sequences; about 19% occur once, and the top ten carry approximately 14%. The sample in question was PBMCs, obtained 15 days after the yellow fever booster vaccination. The receptors were gathered from a man aged 30-40 years who received the YFV17D yellow fever vaccine.

The rearrangement uses TRBV6-5 and TRBJ2-7, with TRBD1 matching 8 bases. The trim removed 4 bases at V and 4 bases at J, leaving 12 bases unmatched. The CDR3 totals 16 residues. Looked up from germline, CDR1 is MNHEY and CDR2 is SVGAGI. Written as DNA, the CDR3 is TGTGCCAGCAGTTTCGGGACAGGAGGGCGCTATTACGAGCAGTACTTC. Translation gives CASSFGTGGRYYEQYF.

In its sample, this clonotype was seen a few times. This chain uses TRBV28 with TRBJ2-7; 9 bases map to TRBD1. J was trimmed by 2 bases and V by 6 bases; bases with no gene match: 8. CDR1 is MDHEN, CDR2 SYDVKM, per germline. The CDR3 has 15 amino acids. The CDR3 bases are TGTGCCAGCAGAGGACAGGGGAAAGGAGCCTACGAGCAGTACTTC. This gives the protein CASRGQGKGAYEQYF.

This clonotype was seen ten or more times. This chain links TRBV5-1 with TRBJ2-1; D may be TRBD1 or TRBD2 (5 bases each). V lost 3 bases and J lost 5, with 18 bases in between. The CDR3 is 16 amino acids. Germline loops: CDR1 SGHRS, CDR2 YFSETQ. For the CDR3, the DNA is TGCGCCAGCAGCTCCCTCCTATCCGGGACCAACAATGAGCAGTTCTTC. Residues: CASSSLLSGTNNEQFF.

This clonotype has ten or more counts. The chain uses TRBV4-2 and TRBJ2-1; D might be TRBD2 (6 bases). The germline gives CDR1 LGHNA, CDR2 YNFKEQ. The CDR3 runs 16 residues. Trimming cost V 0 bases and J 5 bases, with 14 bases left between them. CDR3 amino acids: CASSQDWTKVNNEQFF. CDR3 nucleotide sequence: TGTGCCAGCAGCCAAGATTGGACTAAGGTCAACAATGAGCAGTTCTTC.

The genes are TRBV28 and TRBJ1-2; 7 bases are shared with TRBD1. Per the germline V gene, CDR1 is MDHEN and CDR2 is SYDVKM. V gave up 8 bases and J gave up 4 bases; unmatched junction bases: 10. The CDR3 length is 14 residues. DNA of the CDR3: TGTGCCAGCGGTTCGGGACAGTACTCCTATGGCTACACCTTC. This encodes CASGSGQYSYGYTF.

The genes are TRBV27 and TRBJ2-7; D uncertain. V lost 2 bases to trimming and J lost 8 bases, with 10 bases between them. This CDR3 is 12 amino acids long. The V gene's germline CDR1 is MNHEY and CDR2 SMNVEV (reference sequence). CDR3: CASSLTGLKQYF. CDR3 DNA sequence: TGTGCCAGCAGTTTAACGGGTTTAAAGCAGTACTTC.

This chain joins TRBV15 and TRBJ2-3; TRBD2 is a possible D gene (5 bases). The CDR3 is 16 amino acids. Germline CDR1 and CDR2: LNHNV and YYDKDF (reference sequence). The V end lost 2 bases, the J end lost 1 base, and 13 bases lay between the germline ends. The DNA of the CDR3 is TGTGCCACCAGCAGAAGTCCGGGATGGGGCACAGATACGCAGTATTTT. It is translated as CATSRSPGWGTDTQYF.

Ten or more counts support this clonotype. The V gene is TRBV7-9, the J gene TRBJ1-5; D is unresolved. CDR3 length: 14 amino acids. Germline V lookup: CDR1 SEHNR, CDR2 FQNEAQ (reference sequence). Deletions cut 2 bases from V and 4 bases from J, with 9 bases between. The CDR3 spells CASSLTDTNQPQHF. The CDR3 DNA is TGTGCCAGCAGCTTAACAGACACGAATCAGCCCCAGCATTTT.

This chain links TRBV20-1 with TRBJ2-7, with D unresolved. V lost 0 bases and J lost 3, with 6 bases in between. CDR1 and CDR2 from the germline V gene are DFQATT and SNEGSKA (reference sequence). The CDR3 contains 12 residues. The CDR3 DNA sequence: TGCAGTGCTAGAGATGATAACTACGAGCAGTACTTC. Residues: CSARDDNYEQYF.

This clonotype was seen once. The chain combines TRBV3-1 with TRBJ1-2; TRBD1 might be the D (6 bases). Per the germline V gene, CDR1 is LGHDT and CDR2 is YNNKEL (reference sequence). V was pared by 4 bases and J by 6 bases, with 12 bases between. The CDR3 spans 13 residues. In DNA, the CDR3 is TGTGCCAGCAGCCGAACAGGGCGGGATGGCTACACCTTC. This sequence encodes CASSRTGRDGYTF.

The CDR3 coding sequence is TGCGCCAGCAGCACCCCGGACAGGGACGGCACAGATACGCAGTATTTT. This gives the protein CASSTPDRDGTDTQYF. The chain combines TRBV5-1 with TRBJ2-3; 8 bases map to TRBD1. J lost 1 base, V lost 4 bases, and 8 bases had no gene match. Germline V CDR1 and CDR2: SGHRS, YFSETQ. This CDR3 spans 16 amino acids.